This paragraph reports one T cell receptor beta chain. Using immunoSEQ multiplex PCR, the repertoire was profiled, and TCRdb retains in-frame clones only, with some absent. The sample lists roughly 680,000 clones; approximately 77% were seen once. All the donors were Caucasian adults who lived in Nashville, Tennessee. The entry originates in a study of shared clonotypes between healthy human individuals. There are 15 residues in the CDR3. The germline V gene has CDR1 KGHSH and CDR2 LQKENI. Deletions cut 0 bases from V and 0 bases from J, with 7 bases between. The gene calls are TRBV18 and TRBJ2-3; no reliable D call. The TCR originated in a woman aged 25 to 39 in good health. The material sequenced was memory CD4+ T cells sorted from blood. As to subset: CD45RA-negative fraction. The CDR3 is CASSPPTGSTDTQYF. The CDR3 region has the DNA TGTGCCAGCTCACCACCGACCGGGAGCACAGATACGCAGTATTTT.